The 14 T cell receptor beta chains below come from one sample, sequenced in a study of cytomegalovirus exposure and HLA in healthy donors. In the PCR, 60 Vbeta and 13 Jbeta primers were used. Clones were read by immunoSEQ multiplex PCR, and TCRdb kept only the in-frame ones, dropping some. The sample has roughly 160,000 clones; approximately 81% are singletons. The sequenced sample consisted of PBMCs. The receptors derive from a boy between 2 and 10 years old in good health and CMV-seronegative.

J is TRBJ2-3 and V is TRBV10-2; 8 bases agree with TRBD2. The ends lost 5 bases at V and 3 bases at J; junction bases unmatched: 13. This CDR3 is 17 amino acids long. Germline lookup yields CDR1 WSHSY and CDR2 SAAADI. The CDR3 DNA is TGCGCCAGCAGTTTAGCGGGATACCCCCCAGGGACAGATACGCAGTATTTT. It translates to CASSLAGYPPGTDTQYF.

The sample holds one count of this clone. The V call is TRBV4-1, the J call TRBJ2-7; 11 bases line up with TRBD1. This CDR3 has 17 residues. Germline loops: CDR1 MGHRA, CDR2 YSYEKL. J gave up 3 bases and V 3 bases, and 10 bases lay outside the gene matches. The CDR3 loop reads CASSHLIGTGGNYEQYF. The CDR3, as DNA: TGCGCCAGCAGCCACCTTATTGGGACAGGGGGAAACTACGAGCAGTACTTC.

The V gene is TRBV18, the J gene TRBJ2-1; D call uncertain. The V gene lost 3 bases and the J gene lost 3 bases, with 9 bases spanning the gap. The CDR3 runs to 14 residues. Germline values: CDR1 KGHSH, CDR2 LQKENI. DNA for the CDR3: TGTGCCAGCTCACCTCGCGGAAACTACAATGAGCAGTTCTTC. Translation gives CASSPRGNYNEQFF. Full variable domain (outside the CDR3, taken from reference TRBV18 and TRBJ2-1): NAGVMQNPRHLVRRRGQEARLRCSPMKGHSHVYWYRQLPEEGLKFMVYLQKENIIDESGMPKERFSAEFPKEGPSILRIQQVVRGDSAAYFCASSPRGNYNEQFFGPGTRLTVL.

CDR3 DNA sequence: TGCAGCGTCCGAGAGGGACAGGGGGTTGAGACCCAGTACTTC. This translates into CSVREGQGVETQYF. This chain links TRBV29-1 with TRBJ2-5; 11 positions agree with TRBD1. The germline V gene encodes CDR1 SQVTM and CDR2 ANQGSEA. The CDR3 is made up of 14 amino acids. Trimming cost V 6 bases and J 5 bases; bases outside gene matches: 8.

The chain couples TRBV6-1 to TRBJ2-7, with a possible D match to TRBD2 (6 bases). Looked up from germline, CDR1 is MNHNS and CDR2 is SASEGT. CDR3 length: 15 amino acids. With 5 bases removed from V and 0 bases from J, the gap between germline ends came to 14 bases. The CDR3 nucleotides are TGTGCCAGCAGTTCTAGCGTCTTAGGCTCCTACGAGCAGTACTTC. This encodes CASSSSVLGSYEQYF.

V and J are TRBV9 and TRBJ2-3; no clear D gene. V lost 1 base to trimming and J lost 2 bases, with 8 bases between them. Germline V CDR1 and CDR2: SGDLS, YYNGEE. There are 14 residues in the CDR3. The CDR3 reads CASSVFQATDTQYF. Written as DNA, the CDR3 is TGTGCCAGCAGCGTATTCCAAGCCACAGATACGCAGTATTTT. Variable domain in full (rest from reference TRBV9 and TRBJ2-3): DSGVTQTPKHLITATGQRVTLRCSPRSGDLSVYWYQQSLDQGLQFLIQYYNGEERAKGNILERFSAQQFPDLHSELNLSSLELGDSALYFCASSVFQATDTQYFGPGTRLTVL.

CDR3 coding DNA: TGTGCCAGCAGCGTATGGGCGAAGGGGATGAACACTGAAGCTTTCTTT. This translates into CASSVWAKGMNTEAFF. V usage is TRBV11-1 and J usage is TRBJ1-1; tentatively, D is TRBD1 (5 bases). CDR3 length: 16 residues. V was shortened by 5 bases and J by 0 bases, with 16 bases between the two germline ends. Germline V gene sequence: CDR1 SGHAT, CDR2 FQDESV (reference sequence).

This chain joins TRBV6-5 and TRBJ2-7, with 9 bases aligning to TRBD1. CDR3 length equals 13 residues. The junction had 11 bases not matched to a gene; V was cut back by 7 bases and J by 10 bases. In germline, CDR1 is MNHEY, CDR2 SVGAGI. CDR3 nucleotide sequence: TGTGCCAGCACCGCCGGGACAGGGTTCTACCAGTACTTC. It yields the protein CASTAGTGFYQYF.

The rearrangement uses TRBV5-6 and TRBJ2-7; D gene ambiguous. Germline-derived CDR1 and CDR2 are SGHDT and YYEEEE. V lost 2 bases, J lost 0 bases, and 6 bases lay in between. The CDR3 runs 13 residues. Here the CDR3 DNA reads TGTGCCAGCAGCTTTGCCGGCTCCTACGAGCAGTACTTC. It encodes CASSFAGSYEQYF.

This sequence joins TRBV9 and TRBJ1-1, with 8 bases matching TRBD1. There are 17 residues in the CDR3. The germline V gene encodes CDR1 SGDLS and CDR2 YYNGEE. The junction had 11 bases not matched to a gene; V was cut back by 0 bases and J by 4 bases. The CDR3 region is CASSVGVLGQGATEAFF. The CDR3 nucleotides are TGTGCCAGCAGCGTAGGGGTCTTGGGGCAGGGGGCCACTGAAGCTTTCTTT.

This chain links TRBV9 with TRBJ1-1; D might be TRBD1 (5 bases). In germline, CDR1 is SGDLS, CDR2 YYNGEE. This CDR3 region has 13 residues. Deletions cut 2 bases from V and 5 bases from J, with 10 bases between. CDR3 protein: CASSVNGGTEAFF. DNA of the CDR3: TGTGCCAGCAGCGTCAACGGGGGGACTGAAGCTTTCTTT.

CDR3 in amino acids: CASSDSGGSSYNEQFF. In nucleotides, the CDR3 is TGTGCCAGCAGCGATAGCGGGGGGAGCTCCTACAATGAGCAGTTCTTC. The chain joins TRBV5-6 to TRBJ2-1, with 10 bases fitting TRBD2. From germline, CDR1 is SGHDT and CDR2 YYEEEE. The CDR3 is made up of 16 amino acids. V trimming: 4 bases; J trimming: 0 bases; junction bases outside the gene matches: 4.

The chain is built from TRBV6-6 and TRBJ2-7; 10 nucleotides line up with TRBD2. The CDR3 covers 15 residues. Trimming cost V 4 bases and J 5 bases; bases outside gene matches: 8. The germline CDR1 and CDR2 sequences are MNHNY and SVGAGI (reference sequence). This CDR3 reads CASSSEREGRNEQYF. DNA for the CDR3: TGTGCCAGCAGTTCCGAGCGGGAGGGCCGGAACGAGCAGTACTTC.

The rearrangement uses TRBV5-4 and TRBJ1-5; the match to TRBD1 covers 7 bases. V gave up 3 bases and J gave up 5 bases; unmatched junction bases: 2. The germline CDR1 and CDR2 sequences are SGHNT and YYREEE (reference sequence). This CDR3 is built from 13 residues. This CDR3 reads CASSYDRDQPQHF. DNA for the CDR3: TGTGCCAGCAGCTATGACAGGGATCAGCCCCAGCATTTT.